The present T cell receptor beta chain was sequenced within a study of tumour-infiltrating T cells in Burkitt lymphoma. Study context: Productive clonality predicted overall and progression-free survival.

CDR1 MDHEN and CDR2 SYDVKM come from the germline V gene. The CDR3 spans 13 residues. Trimming took off 5 bases at V and 7 bases at J, with 11 bases between the two ends. Some clones are missing from TCRdb's copy, which holds only in-frame ones; the method was immunoSEQ multiplex PCR. Of about 6,300 clones listed, roughly 9.1% are singletons. The table lists this clone with a few counts. What was sequenced was tumor tissue. The sequence came from a human donor with diffuse large B-cell lymphoma. The rearrangement links TRBV28 to TRBJ1-4; tentative D call: TRBD1 (6 bases). DNA of the CDR3: TGTGCCAGCAGTCAGGGGCAGGGTGAAAAACTGTTTTTT. This sequence encodes CASSQGQGEKLFF. Using reference TRBV28 and TRBJ1-4 for the parts outside the CDR3, the full variable domain is DVKVTQSSRYLVKRTGEKVFLECVQDMDHENMFWYRQDPGLGLRLIYFSYDVKMKEKGDIPEGYSVSREKKERFSLILESASTNQTSMYLCASSQGQGEKLFFGSGTQLSVL.